These 11 T cell receptor beta chains share one sample of origin, sequenced in a study of CD8 T cells in ankylosing spondylitis. These receptors' targets are unknown. Study-wide results and caveats: Typical of ankylosing spondylitis blood, it appeared, was a TCR beta motif of fewer than ten highly homologous variants.

TCRdb re-called the 5' RACE reads through MiXCR, storing one row per CDR3 protein. This table holds hundreds of thousands of distinct CDR3 sequences, approximately 17% found once. The sequencing sample was made of blood, either unsorted or a sorted T cell fraction (not recorded which). The source of these receptors is a male donor with ankylosing spondylitis.

This clonotype was counted only a few times. The V call is TRBV6-1, the J call TRBJ1-1; perhaps TRBD1 as D (5 bases). The ends were cut back, 6 bases at V and 1 base at J, with 9 bases in the middle. The length of the CDR3 is 13 residues. The V gene's germline CDR1 is MNHNS and CDR2 SASEGT. DNA for the CDR3: TGTGCCAGCAGGAGGGGAGGGAACACTGAAGCTTTCTTT. Its protein product is CASRRGGNTEAFF.

The chain joins TRBV3-1 to TRBJ2-1; 9 nucleotides line up with TRBD2. Germline V gene sequence: CDR1 LGHDT, CDR2 YNNKEL (reference sequence). Trimming took 4 bases from V and 0 from J; bases not matched to a gene: 4. The CDR3 sequence is 16 residues long. CDR3 residues: CASSRGSGGSYNEQFF. The CDR3 DNA is TGTGCCAGCAGCCGAGGTAGCGGGGGCTCCTACAATGAGCAGTTCTTC.

The chain recombines TRBV20-1 with TRBJ1-2; 8 nucleotides align to TRBD1. Germline V lookup: CDR1 DFQATT, CDR2 SNEGSKA (reference sequence). With V trimmed by 3 bases and J by 6 bases, 3 bases remained unmatched. The CDR3 totals 12 residues. The CDR3 sequence is CSARSDRDGYTF. As DNA, the CDR3 is TGCAGTGCTAGGTCGGACAGGGATGGCTACACCTTC.

This chain links TRBV20-1 with TRBJ1-5; the D gene is possibly TRBD1 (5 bases). Between the trimmed V and J ends, which lost 5 bases and 5 bases, there was a span of 16 bases. This CDR3 has 14 residues. Germline V gives CDR1 DFQATT, CDR2 SNEGSKA (reference sequence). In DNA form, the CDR3 reads TGCAGTGCTCCGGGACGAAACGGTGATCAGCCCCAGCATTTT. Amino acids: CSAPGRNGDQPQHF.

This clonotype was seen ten or more times. The chain recombines TRBV4-2 with TRBJ2-1; TRBD1 or TRBD2 may be the D gene (5 bases each). Germline V lookup: CDR1 LGHNA, CDR2 YNFKEQ. Trimming took 1 base from V and 0 from J, leaving 7 bases between them. The CDR3 sequence is 15 residues long. The CDR3 reads CASSQGGSSYNEQFF. DNA for the CDR3: TGTGCCAGCAGCCAAGGGGGGAGCTCCTACAATGAGCAGTTCTTC.

This clonotype came up many times. The chain joins TRBV7-8 to TRBJ2-7; 7 bases are a match to TRBD1. The CDR3 is 13 amino acids. V lost 6 bases and J lost 4; bases outside the gene matches: 6. Germline V gene sequence: CDR1 SGHVS, CDR2 FQNEAQ. This CDR3 is CASSRQGGYEQYF. The CDR3 DNA is TGTGCCAGCAGTCGACAGGGCGGATACGAGCAGTACTTC.

This clonotype showed up just a few times. Sequence at one end of the junction differs from germline and may be a read error. The chain joins TRBV2 to TRBJ1-1, with TRBD1 matching 9 bases. From germline, CDR1 is SNHLY and CDR2 FYNNEI. The length of the CDR3 is 15 residues. CDR3 in DNA: TGTGTCAGCAGTCTCCAGGGACAGGGAAACACTGAAGCTTTCTTT. It translates to CVSSLQGQGNTEAFF.

A few counts support this clonotype. The chain has TRBV10-1 and TRBJ2-3; possibly TRBD1 for D (6 bases). Deletions cut 6 bases from V and 2 bases from J, with 9 bases between. The CDR3 contains 13 residues. Germline V CDR1 and CDR2: WNHNN, SYGVQD (reference sequence). The CDR3 spells CASRRDTTDTQYF. As DNA, the CDR3 is TGCGCCAGCAGACGGGACACCACAGATACGCAGTATTTT.

CDR3 coding DNA: TGTGCCTGGCAGGGGGGTCCTTACACTGAAGCTTTCTTT. Its translation: CAWQGGPYTEAFF. The chain has TRBV30 and TRBJ1-1; TRBD1 matches at 7 bases. This CDR3 has 13 residues. With V trimmed by 5 bases and J by 3 bases, 6 bases remained unmatched. Looked up from germline, CDR1 is GTSNPN and CDR2 is SVGIG (reference sequence). Full variable domain (remainder filled in from reference TRBV30 and TRBJ1-1): SQTIHQWPATLVQPVGSPLSLECTVEGTSNPNLYWYRQAAGRGLQLLFYSVGIGQISSEVPQNLSASRPQDRQFILSSKKLLLSDSGFYLCAWQGGPYTEAFFGQGTRLTVV.

The V gene is TRBV20-1, the J gene TRBJ2-7; 13 bases agree with TRBD2. The J segment lost 4 bases and the V segment lost 6 bases, leaving 9 bases of the junction unmatched. CDR1 and CDR2 (germline): DFQATT, SNEGSKA (reference sequence). This CDR3 has 15 amino acids. The CDR3 loop is CSAASRTSGGYEQYF. The CDR3 DNA reads TGCAGTGCCGCTAGCCGGACTAGCGGGGGTTACGAGCAGTACTTC.

There are a few counts of this clonotype. V and J are TRBV6-5 and TRBJ1-2; 9 bases fit TRBD1. The CDR3 is 14 amino acids. With V trimmed by 6 bases and J by 7 bases, 9 bases remained unmatched. Germline V gene lookup returns CDR1 MNHEY and CDR2 SVGAGI. CDR3 sequence (DNA): TGTGCCAGCAGATTACCGGACAGGGGATCTGGCTACACCTTC. Translated, it gives CASRLPDRGSGYTF.